This T cell receptor beta chain was retrieved from a study of blood T cells in healthy people across ages. Study-wide results and caveats: Long-lived donors carried more naive CD4+ cells and greater diversity than aged donors. Changes in expanded clonotypes were possibly confounded, as the CMV status of donors was unknown.

Combining a sample-barcoded 5' primer with a J-beta primer mix, a second PCR ran for 7 to 11 cycles. With 12 random nucleotides, a template-switch adaptor tagged each individual cDNA molecule. One entry per CDR3 protein, called by TCRdb with MiXCR from the 5' RACE reads. This table holds around 870,000 distinct CDR3 sequences, about 30% found once. This CDR3 comprises 16 residues. CDR1 is SGHTA, CDR2 FQGNSA, per germline. This clonotype was counted a few times. The antigen remains unidentified. A much larger clonotype is one base distant, so this may be a read error. Collection of around 10 milliliters of peripheral blood was performed for each donor.

The material sequenced was blood. The sequence was obtained from a woman older than 75 in good health. V and J are TRBV7-2 and TRBJ2-1; 13 bases agree with TRBD2. The J call may not be correct, given that the DNA end is closer to TRBJ2-7. The CDR3 loop reads CASSTGGLAGYNEQYF. CDR3 nucleotides: TGTGCCAGCAGCACAGGGGGACTAGCGGGGTACAATGAGCAGTACTTC.